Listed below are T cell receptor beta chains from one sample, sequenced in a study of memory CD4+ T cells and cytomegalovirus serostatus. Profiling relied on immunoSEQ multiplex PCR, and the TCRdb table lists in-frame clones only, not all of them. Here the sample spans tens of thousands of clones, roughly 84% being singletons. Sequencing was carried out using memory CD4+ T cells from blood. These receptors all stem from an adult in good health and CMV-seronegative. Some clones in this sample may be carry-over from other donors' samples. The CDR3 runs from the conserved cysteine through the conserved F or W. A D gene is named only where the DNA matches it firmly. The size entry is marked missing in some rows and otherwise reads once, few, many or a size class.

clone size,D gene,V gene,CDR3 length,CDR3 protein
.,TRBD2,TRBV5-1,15,CASRILGTSGNEQFF
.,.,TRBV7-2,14,CASSLTSLTGELFF
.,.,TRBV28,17,CASSLSDGRDRQNEQFF
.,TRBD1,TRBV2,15,CASSEVGGQGYEQYF
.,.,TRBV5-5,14,CASSRRDEPYEQYF
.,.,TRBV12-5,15,CASLFSLARDTEAFF
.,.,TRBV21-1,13,CASRFATNEKLFF
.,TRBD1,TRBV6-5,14,CASSTTGVGETQYF
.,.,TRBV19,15,CASSPPRGGVWPQHF
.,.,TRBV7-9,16,CASSLALGGARNRQYF
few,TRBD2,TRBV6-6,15,CASSYWLAGVDEQYF
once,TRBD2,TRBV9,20,CATSPRATSGRFGTKNIQYF
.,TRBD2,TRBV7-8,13,CASSRTSGYEQYF
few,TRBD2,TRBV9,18,CASSGTSGTSGRPDTQYF
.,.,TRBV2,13,CASSARSANEQFF
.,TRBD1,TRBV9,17,CASSVGAQGAGYNEQFF
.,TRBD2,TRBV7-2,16,CASSRRLAGGPDTQYF
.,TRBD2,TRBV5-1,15,CASSLGLAETDTQYF
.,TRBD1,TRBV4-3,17,CASSHRTGGAGNYGYTF
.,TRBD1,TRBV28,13,CASNRGLPYEQYF
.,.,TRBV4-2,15,CASTQGAISYNEQFF
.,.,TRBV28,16,CASSNTDSSYNEKLFF
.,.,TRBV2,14,CASSEGFYNSPLHF
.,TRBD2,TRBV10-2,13,CASTSGSYNEQFF
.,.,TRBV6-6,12,CASSHRGYEQYF
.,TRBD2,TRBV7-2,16,CASSPPGLAVRLEQYF
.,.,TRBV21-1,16,CASSKWRGPGTGELFF
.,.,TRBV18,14,CASSPRHGPYEQYF
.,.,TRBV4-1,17,CASSQANMGLMNTEAFF
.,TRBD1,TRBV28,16,CASSLAWGQTGLPQHF
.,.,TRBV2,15,CASRRGRDSNQPQHF
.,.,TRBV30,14,CAWRPKGQGYGYTF
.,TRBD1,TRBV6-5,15,CASSYSGQGSQPQHF
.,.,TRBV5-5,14,CASIFGRSSYEQYF
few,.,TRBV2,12,CASTFRDYEQYF
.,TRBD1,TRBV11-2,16,CASSDRGQGVGNEQFF
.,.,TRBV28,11,CASSLQRTAFF
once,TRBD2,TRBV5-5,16,CASSSRLAGESYEQYF
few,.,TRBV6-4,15,CASSDSKTGGGGYTF
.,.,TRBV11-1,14,CASSLDTALGGYTF
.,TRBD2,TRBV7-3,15,CASSLLAGVADTQYF
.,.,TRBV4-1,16,CASSQAISGSTDTQYF
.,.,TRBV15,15,CATSRDLGSNEKLFF
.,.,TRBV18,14,CASSTATNGMGYTF
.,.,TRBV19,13,CATSAGENYEQYF
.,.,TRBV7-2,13,CASSKIGYNEQFF
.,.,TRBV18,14,CASSPGGSPHGYTF
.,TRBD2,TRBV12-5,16,CASGLGLGLAYNEQFF
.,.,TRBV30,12,CAWSVGSREQYF
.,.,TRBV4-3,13,CASSQGARDTQYF